The 14 T cell receptor beta chains in this list originate from one sample, sequenced in a study of cytomegalovirus exposure and HLA in healthy donors. The PCR used 60 Vbeta and 13 Jbeta primers. Sequencing used immunoSEQ multiplex PCR; TCRdb keeps in-frame clones, though not all of them. The table lists around 75,000 clones. The sequenced sample consisted of PBMCs. Source of these receptors: a man aged 45-65 years in good health and CMV-seropositive.

The rearrangement uses TRBV7-2 and TRBJ2-5, with 8 bases that match TRBD2. The CDR3 runs to 15 residues. V was pared by 3 bases and J by 3 bases, with 6 bases of the junction left unmatched. Germline lookup yields CDR1 SGHTA and CDR2 FQGNSA. The CDR3 region is CASSFPGLGKETQYF. Here the CDR3 DNA reads TGTGCCAGCAGCTTCCCGGGACTAGGAAAAGAGACCCAGTACTTC.

The rearrangement uses TRBV18 and TRBJ1-1, with 7 bases that match TRBD1. Germline values: CDR1 KGHSH, CDR2 LQKENI. The CDR3 totals 14 residues. Trimming removed 6 bases from V and 3 bases from J; junction bases left unmatched: 7. The CDR3 sequence: CASSLGGPDTEAFF. CDR3 nucleotides: TGTGCCAGCTCGTTAGGGGGCCCGGACACTGAAGCTTTCTTT.

The CDR3 bases are TGTGCCAGTAATGAGGGGGAAAACTATGGCTACACCTTC. This translates into CASNEGENYGYTF. The rearrangement links TRBV19 to TRBJ1-2, with D possibly TRBD1 on 6 matching bases. In germline, CDR1 is LNHDA, CDR2 SQIVND (reference sequence). V lost 7 bases to trimming and J lost 2 bases, with 11 bases between them. This CDR3 comprises 13 residues.

The chain carries TRBV28 and TRBJ2-1; 10 bases line up with TRBD2. Germline CDR1 MDHEN, CDR2 SYDVKM. V dropped 2 bases and J dropped 5; count of bases not matched to a gene: 9. CDR3 length equals 17 residues. The CDR3 spells CASSLITSGTLDNEQFF. CDR3 in DNA: TGTGCCAGCAGTTTAATCACTAGCGGGACTCTCGACAATGAGCAGTTCTTC.

The chain uses TRBV5-6 and TRBJ2-1, with D tentatively TRBD2 (5 bases). The CDR3 covers 14 residues. The V end lost 0 bases, the J end lost 8 bases, and 12 bases lay between the germline ends. CDR1 is SGHDT and CDR2 is YYEEEE in the germline V gene. CDR3 nucleotides: TGTGCCAGCAGCTTGGTCGCAGGAGGTGATGAGCAGTTCTTC. The encoded protein is CASSLVAGGDEQFF. Complete variable domain (other parts from reference TRBV5-6 and TRBJ2-1): DAGVTQSPTHLIKTRGQQVTLRCSPKSGHDTVSWYQQALGQGPQFIFQYYEEEERQRGNFPDRFSGHQFPNYSSELNVNALLLGDSALYLCASSLVAGGDEQFFGPGTRLTVL.

The rearrangement links TRBV29-1 to TRBJ1-4; no firm D call. From germline, CDR1 is SQVTM and CDR2 ANQGSEA. There are 15 residues in the CDR3. Trimming took 0 bases from V and 0 from J, leaving 8 bases between them. The CDR3 sequence: CSVEDPTATNEKLFF. DNA of the CDR3: TGCAGCGTTGAAGATCCCACAGCAACTAATGAAAAACTGTTTTTT.

The chain recombines TRBV7-6 with TRBJ2-2; D may be TRBD2 (6 bases). The CDR3 loop spans 15 amino acids. CDR1 and CDR2 (germline): SGHVS, FNYEAQ. The V end was cut by 5 bases, the J end by 2 bases, with 12 bases between. The CDR3 nucleotides read TGTGCCAGCAGCCCTGGACTAATAAACACCGGGGAGCTGTTTTTT. Translation: CASSPGLINTGELFF.

This chain connects TRBV5-5 to TRBJ2-4, with 8 bases fitting TRBD1. CDR1 SGHKS and CDR2 YYEKEE come from the germline V gene (reference sequence). V lost 3 bases, J lost 2 bases, and 7 bases stayed unmatched. The CDR3 loop spans 16 amino acids. The CDR3 bases are TGTGCCAGCAGCTCGGACAGGGTTGGAACCAAAAACATTCAGTACTTC. It specifies CASSSDRVGTKNIQYF.

This chain links TRBV7-9 with TRBJ1-6; 7 bases are shared with TRBD1. The length of the CDR3 is 14 residues. With V trimmed by 5 bases and J by 9 bases, 7 bases remained unmatched. Germline V gene data show CDR1 as SEHNR and CDR2 as FQNEAQ (reference sequence). The CDR3 region has the DNA TGTGCCAGCAGCCTAACAGGGGTGGCTTCACCCCTCCACTTT. This sequence encodes CASSLTGVASPLHF.

This chain connects TRBV5-1 to TRBJ1-6, with 9 bases identical to TRBD1. CDR3 size: 19 residues. CDR1 is SGHRS, CDR2 YFSETQ, per germline. V lost 0 bases to trimming and J lost 0 bases; unmatched junction nucleotides: 7. The CDR3 sequence: CASSLVGTGTISYNSPLHF. CDR3 DNA: TGCGCCAGCAGCTTGGTAGGGACAGGGACCATCTCCTATAATTCACCCCTCCACTTT.

V is TRBV9 and J is TRBJ1-1; TRBD1 is a possible D gene (5 bases). The germline V gene has CDR1 SGDLS and CDR2 YYNGEE. The CDR3 loop spans 14 amino acids. V lost 0 bases, J lost 2 bases, and 8 bases lay in between. The CDR3 loop is CASSVEQVNTEAFF. For the CDR3, the DNA is TGTGCCAGCAGCGTAGAACAGGTCAACACTGAAGCTTTCTTT.

The CDR3 sequence is CASSVELALYTGELFF. CDR3 nucleotides: TGTGCCAGCAGCGTAGAGCTAGCCTTATACACCGGGGAGCTGTTTTTT. The chain couples TRBV9 to TRBJ2-2, with D tentatively TRBD2 (5 bases). The CDR3 length is 16 residues. Germline CDR1 and CDR2: SGDLS and YYNGEE. V shed 0 bases and J shed 3 bases, with 12 bases lying between them.

V gene TRBV5-1 combines with J gene TRBJ2-1; TRBD2 aligns across 13 bases. This CDR3 is built from 18 residues. The V segment lost 5 bases and the J segment 0 bases; nucleotides outside the gene matches: 8. Germline-derived CDR1 and CDR2 are SGHRS and YFSETQ. The chain's CDR3 is CASRLGLAGPSSYNEQFF. The CDR3 DNA sequence: TGCGCCAGCAGACTGGGACTAGCGGGGCCGAGCTCCTACAATGAGCAGTTCTTC. Supplemented by reference TRBV5-1 and TRBJ2-1, the full variable domain reads KAGVTQTPRYLIKTRGQQVTLSCSPISGHRSVSWYQQTPGQGLQFLFEYFSETQRNKGNFPGRFSGRQFSNSRSEMNVSTLELGDSALYLCASRLGLAGPSSYNEQFFGPGTRLTVL.

The CDR3 sequence: CASSQGATEAFF. In DNA, the CDR3 is TGTGCCAGCAGCCAGGGTGCGACTGAAGCTTTCTTT. The rearrangement links TRBV6-5 to TRBJ1-1, with a weak D call TRBD1 (5 bases). Per germline, CDR1 MNHEY and CDR2 SVGAGI. Trimming pared 6 bases from V and 5 bases from J, leaving 10 bases between. The CDR3 runs to 12 residues.